One T cell receptor beta chain is described in this entry. In Seattle, patients joined the study during active infection and were tracked longitudinally. This entry belongs to a study of blood T cell repertoires in COVID-19. Repertoires were generated with immunoSEQ multiplex PCR, while TCRdb's copy carries only in-frame clones and drops some. The sample lists some 290,000 clones, about 90% occurring once. The CDR3 totals 14 residues. V was cut by 1 base and J by 9 bases, with 10 bases left in between. The germline V gene encodes CDR1 SGHTA and CDR2 FQGTGA. The receptor was isolated from a woman aged 25-40 years with COVID-19, enrolled during active disease. The genes are TRBV7-3 and TRBJ1-6; maybe TRBD1 (5 bases). The source material was peripheral blood. The CDR3 loop is CASSLNGQGSPLHF. In DNA, the CDR3 is TGTGCCAGCAGCTTAAACGGTCAGGGTTCACCCCTCCACTTT.